A selection of T cell receptor beta chains follows, all from one sample in a study of T cell responses to AZD1222 COVID-19 vaccine. Some clones are missing from TCRdb's copy, which holds only in-frame ones; the method was immunoSEQ multiplex PCR. The sample shows more than 110,000 clones, about nine tenths of them seen only once. Here the sequenced sample was peripheral blood, taken on day 0 of AZD1222 vaccination. The receptor set was obtained from an adult in good health. Each CDR3 is given with its conserved first and last residue. Fields, in order: D gene, clone size, J gene, V gene, CDR3 DNA, CDR3 protein. A D gene is named only where the DNA matches it firmly. Clone sizes are given selectively: once, few, many, or a class where the clone is expanded.

d_gene: TRBD2; abundance: NA; j_gene: TRBJ2-3; v_gene: TRBV7-9; CDR3nt: TGTGCCAGCAGCTTTCCTAGCGGTGGCACAGATACGCAGTATTTT; CDR3aa: CASSFPSGGTDTQYF
d_gene: NA; abundance: once; j_gene: TRBJ1-1; v_gene: TRBV7-4; CDR3nt: TGTGCCAGCAGCTACCGAGAGACAGCCCGGAACACTGAAGCTTTCTTT; CDR3aa: CASSYRETARNTEAFF
d_gene: NA; abundance: NA; j_gene: TRBJ2-7; v_gene: TRBV6-1; CDR3nt: TGTGCCAGCAGTGAGTCCTACGAGCAGTACTTC; CDR3aa: CASSESYEQYF
d_gene: NA; abundance: NA; j_gene: TRBJ2-1; v_gene: TRBV13; CDR3nt: TGTGCCAGCAGCTTAAGTACTCGAGCATTGAATGAGCAGTTCTTC; CDR3aa: CASSLSTRALNEQFF
d_gene: NA; abundance: NA; j_gene: TRBJ2-2; v_gene: TRBV19; CDR3nt: TGTGCCAGTAGTATAGAGGCGGGGACCGGGGAGCTGTTTTTT; CDR3aa: CASSIEAGTGELFF
d_gene: TRBD1; abundance: NA; j_gene: TRBJ1-5; v_gene: TRBV7-9; CDR3nt: TGTGCCAGCAGCGGGGACAGCCTTGGGGGCAATCAGCCCCAGCATTTT; CDR3aa: CASSGDSLGGNQPQHF
d_gene: NA; abundance: NA; j_gene: TRBJ1-2; v_gene: TRBV29-1; CDR3nt: TGCAGCGTTGGCGGGGACGGAAGTAACTATGGCTACACCTTC; CDR3aa: CSVGGDGSNYGYTF
d_gene: NA; abundance: NA; j_gene: TRBJ1-1; v_gene: TRBV5-1; CDR3nt: TGCGCCAGCAGTCTACCACGAGCGGACGAACTGCGAGCTTTCTTT; CDR3aa: CASSLPRADELRAFF
d_gene: NA; abundance: NA; j_gene: TRBJ2-1; v_gene: TRBV5-1; CDR3nt: TGCGCCAGCAGCTTGGGGGGGGCTGCCAATGAGCAGTTCTTC; CDR3aa: CASSLGGAANEQFF
d_gene: TRBD2; abundance: NA; j_gene: TRBJ2-5; v_gene: TRBV2; CDR3nt: TGTGCCAGCAGTGATCTTAGGACTAGCCGGGAGACCCAGTACTTC; CDR3aa: CASSDLRTSRETQYF
d_gene: TRBD1; abundance: NA; j_gene: TRBJ1-1; v_gene: TRBV14; CDR3nt: TGTGCCAGCAGCCCTATGACAGGGCTCACTGAAGCTTTCTTT; CDR3aa: CASSPMTGLTEAFF
d_gene: NA; abundance: once; j_gene: TRBJ1-3; v_gene: TRBV3-1/TRBV3-2; CDR3nt: TGTGCCAGCAGCCAAGATAGGTGGAGCTCTGGAAACACCATATATTTT; CDR3aa: CASSQDRWSSGNTIYF
d_gene: TRBD1; abundance: NA; j_gene: TRBJ1-5; v_gene: TRBV19; CDR3nt: TGTGCCAGTAGTAAACAGGGGGCGCGTCATCAGCCCCAGCATTTT; CDR3aa: CASSKQGARHQPQHF
d_gene: NA; abundance: NA; j_gene: TRBJ1-5; v_gene: TRBV11-3; CDR3nt: TGTGCCAGCAGCTTTCCGGGACATGTTGGACCCAGTTATCAGCCCCAGCATTTT; CDR3aa: CASSFPGHVGPSYQPQHF
d_gene: NA; abundance: NA; j_gene: TRBJ2-7; v_gene: TRBV2; CDR3nt: TGTGCCAGCAGTGTATTGGGAGATCCCTCCTACGAGCAGTACTTC; CDR3aa: CASSVLGDPSYEQYF
d_gene: NA; abundance: NA; j_gene: TRBJ2-1; v_gene: TRBV7-9; CDR3nt: TGTGCCAGCAGCTTAGAGTACACGAATGAGCAGTTCTTC; CDR3aa: CASSLEYTNEQFF
d_gene: NA; abundance: NA; j_gene: TRBJ2-7; v_gene: TRBV10-1; CDR3nt: TGCGCCAGCAGTGAAGAGTCCTACGAGCAGTACTTC; CDR3aa: CASSEESYEQYF
d_gene: TRBD2; abundance: few; j_gene: TRBJ2-1; v_gene: TRBV27; CDR3nt: TGTGCCAGCAGCAGCGGGAGGGCCCTCTACAATGAGCAGTTCTTC; CDR3aa: CASSSGRALYNEQFF
d_gene: NA; abundance: NA; j_gene: TRBJ1-5; v_gene: TRBV27; CDR3nt: TGTGCCAGCAGTTTATCTGACATGTATCAGCCCCAGCATTTT; CDR3aa: CASSLSDMYQPQHF
d_gene: TRBD1; abundance: NA; j_gene: TRBJ1-1; v_gene: TRBV7-6; CDR3nt: TGTGCCAGCAGCTTAAGGCGCCCCAGGACAGGGGGGAACACTGAAGCTTTCTTT; CDR3aa: CASSLRRPRTGGNTEAFF
d_gene: NA; abundance: once; j_gene: TRBJ1-1; v_gene: TRBV6-5; CDR3nt: TGTGCCAGCAGTTACCGGGGCCTCGGCACTGAAGCTTTCTTT; CDR3aa: CASSYRGLGTEAFF
d_gene: NA; abundance: NA; j_gene: TRBJ1-2; v_gene: TRBV25-1; CDR3nt: TGTGCCAGCAGTGAAGGAGACAGCCTCCTCTATGGCTACACCTTC; CDR3aa: CASSEGDSLLYGYTF
d_gene: NA; abundance: NA; j_gene: TRBJ2-7; v_gene: TRBV6-5; CDR3nt: TGTGCCAGCAGTTACCAACCGGAGTACGAGCAGTACTTC; CDR3aa: CASSYQPEYEQYF
d_gene: NA; abundance: NA; j_gene: TRBJ1-2; v_gene: TRBV5-4; CDR3nt: TGTGCCAGCAGCTCCGGGGGCCGAAGGGGAGAGTATGGCTACACCTTC; CDR3aa: CASSSGGRRGEYGYTF
d_gene: NA; abundance: NA; j_gene: TRBJ2-1; v_gene: TRBV7-8; CDR3nt: TGTGCCAGCAGCCCCGCTCCAGCGGCCTCCTACAATGAGCAGTTCTTC; CDR3aa: CASSPAPAASYNEQFF
d_gene: TRBD1; abundance: NA; j_gene: TRBJ1-1; v_gene: TRBV7-2; CDR3nt: TGTGCCAGCAGCTTCAGGACAGGGGGTCGAGTGGCCCACACTGAAGCTTTCTTT; CDR3aa: CASSFRTGGRVAHTEAFF
d_gene: NA; abundance: NA; j_gene: TRBJ1-2; v_gene: TRBV6-1; CDR3nt: TGTGCCAGCAGTGAAGCGCTAGTACGGATTGGCTACACCTTC; CDR3aa: CASSEALVRIGYTF
d_gene: NA; abundance: NA; j_gene: TRBJ2-7; v_gene: TRBV11-3; CDR3nt: TGTGCCAGCAGCTTAGATCTTCAGATAGGGCTCACCTACGAGCAGTACTTC; CDR3aa: CASSLDLQIGLTYEQYF
d_gene: NA; abundance: NA; j_gene: TRBJ1-1; v_gene: TRBV5-1; CDR3nt: TGCGCCAGCACGCATACAGAGAACACTGAAGCTTTCTTT; CDR3aa: CASTHTENTEAFF
d_gene: NA; abundance: NA; j_gene: TRBJ2-3; v_gene: TRBV6-5; CDR3nt: TGTGCCAGCAGTTACGGTAGCTTTGGCACAGATACGCAGTATTTT; CDR3aa: CASSYGSFGTDTQYF
d_gene: NA; abundance: NA; j_gene: TRBJ2-7; v_gene: TRBV4-1; CDR3nt: TGCGCCAGCAGCCACGTGGGACTGGGGGACGAGCAGTACTTC; CDR3aa: CASSHVGLGDEQYF
d_gene: NA; abundance: NA; j_gene: TRBJ1-3; v_gene: TRBV9; CDR3nt: TGTGCCAGCAGCGTAGCTGCTCCGAGGCCCTCTGGAAACACCATATATTTT; CDR3aa: CASSVAAPRPSGNTIYF
d_gene: NA; abundance: NA; j_gene: TRBJ1-2; v_gene: TRBV15; CDR3nt: TGTGCCACCAGCCCGACACTTAACTATGGCTACACCTTC; CDR3aa: CATSPTLNYGYTF
d_gene: NA; abundance: NA; j_gene: TRBJ2-2; v_gene: TRBV21-1; CDR3nt: TGTGCCAGCAGCAAAGCCGGCAGTAACACCGGGGAGTTGTTTTTT; CDR3aa: CASSKAGSNTGELFF
d_gene: TRBD2; abundance: NA; j_gene: TRBJ2-1; v_gene: TRBV4-3; CDR3nt: TGCGCCAGCAGCCAAGAGGGGCTAGCGGTCTCCTACAATGAGCAGTTCTTC; CDR3aa: CASSQEGLAVSYNEQFF
d_gene: TRBD2; abundance: NA; j_gene: TRBJ2-1; v_gene: TRBV7-2; CDR3nt: TGTGCCAGCAGCTCGGGACTAGCGGGGGCCTCTAGATACAATGAGCAGTTCTTC; CDR3aa: CASSSGLAGASRYNEQFF
d_gene: TRBD1; abundance: NA; j_gene: TRBJ1-5; v_gene: TRBV27; CDR3nt: TGTGCCAGCAGATCAAGGGGGCAGGGGGCATTTCAGCCCCAGCATTTT; CDR3aa: CASRSRGQGAFQPQHF
d_gene: TRBD1; abundance: once; j_gene: TRBJ1-1; v_gene: TRBV19; CDR3nt: TGTGCCAGCAGACAGGGGGCTGTCACTGAAGCTTTCTTT; CDR3aa: CASRQGAVTEAFF
d_gene: NA; abundance: NA; j_gene: TRBJ1-1; v_gene: TRBV9; CDR3nt: TGTGCCAGCAGCGTGGGTAGTCGGAGCACTGAAGCTTTCTTT; CDR3aa: CASSVGSRSTEAFF
d_gene: NA; abundance: once; j_gene: TRBJ1-1; v_gene: TRBV29-1; CDR3nt: TGCAGCGTTGATTTCGGCACTGAAGCTTTCTTT; CDR3aa: CSVDFGTEAFF
d_gene: NA; abundance: NA; j_gene: TRBJ2-5; v_gene: TRBV23-1; CDR3nt: TGCGCCAGCAGTCCCGGGGTCTCGGGGTCAAACCGGGTAGAGACCCAGTACTTC; CDR3aa: CASSPGVSGSNRVETQYF
d_gene: TRBD2; abundance: once; j_gene: TRBJ2-1; v_gene: TRBV5-6; CDR3nt: TGTGCCAGCAGCTTCCCTAGCGGGCTGTACAATGAGCAGTTCTTC; CDR3aa: CASSFPSGLYNEQFF
d_gene: TRBD1; abundance: NA; j_gene: TRBJ1-2; v_gene: TRBV5-5; CDR3nt: TGTGCCAGCAGGCCACAGGGGCGGTTTGGCTACACCTTC; CDR3aa: CASRPQGRFGYTF
d_gene: NA; abundance: NA; j_gene: TRBJ1-6; v_gene: TRBV3-1/TRBV3-2; CDR3nt: TGTGCCAGCAGCCAAAGGGCAGGGGAAGATTCACCCCTCCACTTT; CDR3aa: CASSQRAGEDSPLHF
d_gene: NA; abundance: NA; j_gene: TRBJ2-5; v_gene: TRBV18; CDR3nt: TGTGCCAGCTCACCAGTCTCCCGGGGAGGAGAGACCCAGTACTTC; CDR3aa: CASSPVSRGGETQYF
d_gene: NA; abundance: NA; j_gene: TRBJ1-1; v_gene: TRBV5-1; CDR3nt: TGCGCCAGCAGCTCCGAGCTGGGGACTGAAGCTTTCTTT; CDR3aa: CASSSELGTEAFF
d_gene: NA; abundance: NA; j_gene: TRBJ2-7; v_gene: TRBV19; CDR3nt: TGTGCCAGTAGTATGGGGCTAGTTTTTCCCTACGAGCAGTACTTC; CDR3aa: CASSMGLVFPYEQYF
d_gene: NA; abundance: NA; j_gene: TRBJ2-1; v_gene: TRBV7-3; CDR3nt: TGTGCCAGCAGCTCGCCGGGGTCCTACAATGAGCAGTTCTTC; CDR3aa: CASSSPGSYNEQFF